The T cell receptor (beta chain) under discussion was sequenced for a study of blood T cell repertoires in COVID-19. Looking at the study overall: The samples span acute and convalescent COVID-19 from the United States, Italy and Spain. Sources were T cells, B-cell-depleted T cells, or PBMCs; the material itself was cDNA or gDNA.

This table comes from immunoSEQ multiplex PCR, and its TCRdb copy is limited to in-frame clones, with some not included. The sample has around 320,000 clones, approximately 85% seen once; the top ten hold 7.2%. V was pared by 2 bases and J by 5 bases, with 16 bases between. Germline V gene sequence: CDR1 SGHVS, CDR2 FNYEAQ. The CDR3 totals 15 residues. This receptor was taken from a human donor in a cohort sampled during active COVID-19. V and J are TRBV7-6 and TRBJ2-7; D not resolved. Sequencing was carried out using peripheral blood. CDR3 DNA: TGTGCCAGCAGCTTATATGGCGGTATCTTCGACGAGCAGTACTTC. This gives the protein CASSLYGGIFDEQYF.